This T cell receptor (beta chain) was captured by sequencing in a study of blood T cells in healthy people across ages. Study findings and constraints: Aged donors had fewer naive CD4+ cells and lower diversity than long-lived donors.

The CDR3 length is 16 residues. J was trimmed by 5 bases and V by 1 base; bases with no gene match: 9. Germline V gives CDR1 SGHDT, CDR2 YYEEEE. A sample-barcoded 5' primer and a J-beta primer mix were used in a second PCR of about 6 to 12 cycles. The authors tagged each cDNA molecule using a template-switch adaptor with 12 random nucleotides. TCRdb recomputed calls from the 5' RACE reads with MiXCR, one row per CDR3 protein. The sample holds some 930,000 distinct CDR3 sequences; almost 30% are singletons and the top ten take 9.5% to 13%. This clonotype was seen a handful of times. Its antigen is undetermined. These data were likewise used in another study, on T cells of mothers and their children.

The sample comprised blood. The sequence was obtained from a woman in her 40s in good health. V gene TRBV5-6 combines with J gene TRBJ2-1; 7 nucleotides line up with TRBD1. The CDR3 region has the DNA TGTGCCAGCAGCTTGTCGCCAGGGGGTCTTCACAATGAGCAGTTCTTC. Translated: CASSLSPGGLHNEQFF.